Below, 30 T cell receptor beta chains from the same sample are listed, as sequenced in a study of shared T cell receptors in the human thymus. The repertoire was sequenced with immunoSEQ multiplex PCR; TCRdb's copy has only in-frame clones and lacks some. This sample has fewer than 700,000 clones, with around 87% found just once. Another study also made use of these data, one on human thymus T cells.

Specimen: thymocytes. Source of these receptors: a boy under two years old with a congenital heart defect.

This clone was observed a few times. V and J are TRBV4-3 and TRBJ2-7, with D maybe TRBD2 (8 bases). V dropped 3 bases and J dropped 2 bases, with 32 bases sitting between them. This CDR3 region has 21 residues. CDR1 is LGHNA and CDR2 is YSLEER in the germline V gene. The DNA for the CDR3 is TGCGCCAGCAGCCATGCCAACCCAGGGGGGGCATCGGGAGGGGGTCCCTACGAGCAGTACTTC. This encodes CASSHANPGGASGGGPYEQYF.

The chain carries TRBV5-1 and TRBJ2-1; no definite D call. The germline gives CDR1 SGHRS, CDR2 YFSETQ. The CDR3 consists of 12 residues. The V and J ends lost 4 bases and 10 bases respectively, with 12 bases between them. The CDR3 DNA reads as TGCGCCAGCAGCATTCGGGTAGGAGAGCAGTTCTTC. This sequence encodes CASSIRVGEQFF.

The chain couples TRBV28 to TRBJ2-1, with D maybe TRBD2 (6 bases). Trimming left V 7 bases short and J 7 bases short, with 11 bases between. In germline, CDR1 is MDHEN, CDR2 SYDVKM. This CDR3 contains 12 residues. This CDR3 is CASTREDNEQFF. CDR3 DNA: TGTGCCAGCACGCGGGAAGATAATGAGCAGTTCTTC.

The rearrangement uses TRBV5-6 and TRBJ2-7; 8 nucleotides align to TRBD2. Unmatched junction bases numbered 4, after V lost 0 bases and J lost 2 bases. The CDR3 extends over 15 amino acids. CDR1 and CDR2 (germline): SGHDT, YYEEEE. The CDR3 coding sequence is TGTGCCAGCAGCTTGGGGGCGGGAGGCCCCTACGAGCAGTACTTC. Residues: CASSLGAGGPYEQYF.

The rearrangement joins TRBV6-1 to TRBJ2-7, with TRBD1 as a possible D gene (5 bases). This CDR3 is built from 13 residues. Looked up from germline, CDR1 is MNHNS and CDR2 is SASEGT. V lost 0 bases to trimming and J lost 9 bases, with 12 bases between them. The CDR3 reads CASSEARPQGQYF. Written as DNA, the CDR3 is TGTGCCAGCAGTGAAGCGCGACCTCAGGGGCAGTACTTC.

The gene calls are TRBV4-3 and TRBJ2-3; 9 bases agree with TRBD2. With 0 bases clipped from V and 6 bases from J, the junction kept 7 bases outside the gene matches. The CDR3 is 16 amino acids. Germline values: CDR1 LGHNA, CDR2 YSLEER. CDR3 residues: CASSQDHAGGGDTQYF. CDR3 coding DNA: TGCGCCAGCAGCCAAGATCATGCGGGAGGGGGGGATACGCAGTATTTT.

The table lists this clone with a few counts. The chain carries TRBV11-2 and TRBJ1-4; 8 bases fit TRBD1. CDR3 length equals 20 residues. After removal of 0 bases from V and 0 bases from J, the junction contained 12 bases not matched to a gene. The germline V gene encodes CDR1 SGHAT and CDR2 FQNNGV. The CDR3 loop reads CASSLDPYQGQGSTNEKLFF. As DNA, the CDR3 is TGTGCCAGCAGCTTAGATCCCTACCAAGGACAGGGATCAACTAATGAAAAACTGTTTTTT.

The chain recombines TRBV11-2 with TRBJ2-1; TRBD2 matches 8 bases. The CDR3 extends over 16 amino acids. V trimming: 4 bases; J trimming: 5 bases; junction bases outside the gene matches: 10. Germline V CDR1 and CDR2: SGHAT, FQNNGV. CDR3 in DNA: TGTGCCAGCAGCTCCCCCAGCGGGAGTGTCCACAATGAGCAGTTCTTC. Translation gives CASSSPSGSVHNEQFF.

J is TRBJ2-5 and V is TRBV5-4; 9 bases line up with TRBD1. The CDR3 contains 17 residues. The J segment lost 1 base and the V segment lost 4 bases, leaving 11 bases of the junction unmatched. CDR1 is SGHNT and CDR2 is YYREEE in the germline V gene (reference sequence). CDR3 nucleotides: TGTGCCAGCAGCACCGGGGACCGGGACAGGGTCCAAGAGACCCAGTACTTC. Translated: CASSTGDRDRVQETQYF.

The J gene is TRBJ2-3, the V gene TRBV15; TRBD2 agrees at 10 bases. The CDR3 has 16 amino acids. Looked up from germline, CDR1 is LNHNV and CDR2 is YYDKDF (reference sequence). Losses at the gene ends were 0 bases for V and 6 bases for J; bases not matched to a gene: 6. CDR3 sequence reads: CATSRDLTSGTDTQYF. The CDR3 DNA follows: TGTGCCACCAGCAGAGATCTTACTAGCGGGACGGATACGCAGTATTTT. Full variable domain (outside the CDR3, taken from reference TRBV15 and TRBJ2-3): DAMVIQNPRYQVTQFGKPVTLSCSQTLNHNVMYWYQQKSSQAPKLLFHYYDKDFNNEADTPDNFQSRRPNTSFCFLDIRSPGLGDTAMYLCATSRDLTSGTDTQYFGPGTRLTVL.

This clone occurred a few times. The V call is TRBV6-5, the J call TRBJ2-7, with a tentative D call TRBD1 (5 bases). The V gene's germline CDR1 is MNHEY and CDR2 SVGAGI. CDR3 length: 15 residues. V was cut by 6 bases and J by 4 bases, with 19 bases left in between. In DNA form, the CDR3 reads TGTGCCAGCAGCGCCGGTGATGGGGCGACTTACGAGCAGTACTTC. Amino acid sequence: CASSAGDGATYEQYF.

CDR3 region: CASSLASRDINYGYTF. CDR3 DNA sequence: TGTGCCAGCAGTTTAGCCAGCCGGGACATCAACTATGGCTACACCTTC. This rearrangement joins TRBV27 to TRBJ1-2; a weak D match, TRBD1 (6 bases). Germline V gives CDR1 MNHEY, CDR2 SMNVEV (reference sequence). Trimming removed 2 bases from V and 2 bases from J, with 15 bases in between. The CDR3 spans 16 residues.

The rearrangement joins TRBV4-2 to TRBJ1-1; no clear D. The germline gives CDR1 LGHNA, CDR2 YNFKEQ. The CDR3 covers 12 residues. The V gene lost 3 bases and the J gene lost 7 bases, with 9 bases spanning the gap. In DNA, the CDR3 is TGTGCCAGCAGCCATCGCGAAAGTGAAGCTTTCTTT. This gives the protein CASSHRESEAFF.

The chain is built from TRBV4-1 and TRBJ1-2, with D tentatively TRBD1 (6 bases). V was pared by 1 base and J by 3 bases, with 15 bases between. The CDR3 has 16 residues. Germline CDR1 MGHRA, CDR2 YSYEKL. The CDR3 loop is CASSQVLGAVDYGYTF. The DNA for the CDR3 is TGCGCCAGCAGCCAAGTTTTGGGGGCGGTCGACTATGGCTACACCTTC.

A few counts support this clone. The V call is TRBV15, the J call TRBJ1-1; tentatively, D is TRBD1 (6 bases). CDR3 length: 19 residues. Germline assignment: CDR1 LNHNV and CDR2 YYDKDF (reference sequence). Between the trimmed V and J ends, which lost 2 bases and 1 base, there was a span of 23 bases. CDR3 nucleotides: TGTGCCACCAGCAGAACCACGCCCAAACCGGGACACCCGAACACTGAAGCTTTCTTT. Protein sequence: CATSRTTPKPGHPNTEAFF. The whole variable domain, filled in from reference TRBV15 and TRBJ1-1, reads DAMVIQNPRYQVTQFGKPVTLSCSQTLNHNVMYWYQQKSSQAPKLLFHYYDKDFNNEADTPDNFQSRRPNTSFCFLDIRSPGLGDTAMYLCATSRTTPKPGHPNTEAFFGQGTRLTVV.

The chain uses TRBV7-8 and TRBJ2-3; possibly TRBD1 for D (5 bases). Trimming cost V 5 bases and J 6 bases, with 18 bases left between them. This CDR3 has 15 amino acids. The V gene's germline CDR1 is SGHVS and CDR2 FQNEAQ. The DNA of the CDR3 is TGTGCCAGCAGCCCGCTATTCCAGGGTCCCGATACGCAGTATTTT. Translation gives CASSPLFQGPDTQYF.

This clone has just a few counts. The chain recombines TRBV5-8 with TRBJ2-7, with 9 bases lining up with TRBD2. Losses at the gene ends were 0 bases for V and 3 bases for J; bases not matched to a gene: 13. There are 18 residues in the CDR3. Germline CDR1 is SGHTS and CDR2 is YDEGEE. CDR3 residues: CASSLAPWTSASYYEQYF. For the CDR3, the DNA is TGTGCCAGCAGCTTGGCCCCCTGGACTAGCGCGAGCTACTACGAGCAGTACTTC. Complete variable domain (other parts from reference TRBV5-8 and TRBJ2-7): EAGVTQSPTHLIKTRGQQATLRCSPISGHTSVYWYQQALGLGLQFLLWYDEGEERNRGNFPPRFSGRQFPNYSSELNVNALELEDSALYLCASSLAPWTSASYYEQYFGPGTRLTVT.

The V and J genes are TRBV5-6 and TRBJ2-2, with TRBD1 as a possible D gene (6 bases). The V gene lost 4 bases and the J gene lost 6 bases, with 16 bases spanning the gap. This CDR3 is 15 amino acids long. CDR1 SGHDT and CDR2 YYEEEE come from the germline V gene. CDR3 sequence (DNA): TGTGCCAGCAGCCCATATGGCAGGGGCGCCGGGGAGCTGTTTTTT. This gives the protein CASSPYGRGAGELFF.

This chain uses TRBV18 with TRBJ2-5; 9 bases are a match to TRBD2. Trimming cost V 5 bases and J 4 bases; bases outside gene matches: 8. The CDR3 is 15 amino acids. Germline assignment: CDR1 KGHSH and CDR2 LQKENI. The CDR3 DNA reads TGTGCCAGCTCAAATCGAGGAGCGGGAGGAGAGACCCAGTACTTC. Protein product: CASSNRGAGGETQYF.

The chain couples TRBV7-9 to TRBJ2-3; D possibly corresponds to TRBD2 (6 bases). Per the germline V gene, CDR1 is SEHNR and CDR2 is FQNEAQ (reference sequence). V was cut by 1 base and J by 8 bases, with 7 bases left in between. This CDR3 region has 12 residues. The CDR3: CASSLGRATQYF. The CDR3 bases are TGTGCCAGCAGCTTAGGGAGGGCTACGCAGTATTTT.

The chain has TRBV25-1 and TRBJ2-2; D is possibly TRBD2 (5 bases). Germline V CDR1 and CDR2: MGHDK, SYGVNS. The CDR3 is 14 amino acids. The V gene lost 1 base and the J gene lost 6 bases, with 9 bases spanning the gap. This CDR3 reads CASSESGVSGELFF. In DNA form, the CDR3 reads TGTGCCAGCAGTGAATCCGGGGTCTCCGGGGAGCTGTTTTTT. Using reference TRBV25-1 and TRBJ2-2 for the parts outside the CDR3, the full variable domain is EADIYQTPRYLVIGTGKKITLECSQTMGHDKMYWYQQDPGMELHLIHYSYGVNSTEKGDLSSESTVSRIRTEHFPLTLESARPSHTSQYLCASSESGVSGELFFGEGSRLTVL.

V usage is TRBV4-1 and J usage is TRBJ2-7; D is undetermined. The CDR3 runs 14 residues. Germline loops: CDR1 MGHRA, CDR2 YSYEKL. Trimming cost V 0 bases and J 3 bases, with 9 bases left between them. The CDR3 region has the DNA TGCGCCAGCAGCCAAGATCACTACTACTACGAGCAGTACTTC. It codes for CASSQDHYYYEQYF.

The V and J genes are TRBV7-2 and TRBJ2-5; maybe TRBD2 (6 bases). Germline V gene sequence: CDR1 SGHTA, CDR2 FQGNSA. V gave up 2 bases and J gave up 5 bases, with 15 bases separating them. This CDR3 has 15 residues. The CDR3 region has the DNA TGTGCCAGCAGCTTAACGGGAGCGGGTCGGGAGACCCAGTACTTC. It translates to CASSLTGAGRETQYF.

The genes are TRBV7-2 and TRBJ2-3; 9 bases match TRBD2. The CDR3 consists of 18 residues. J was trimmed by 0 bases and V by 1 base; bases with no gene match: 8. Germline CDR1 SGHTA, CDR2 FQGNSA. CDR3 DNA: TGTGCCAGCAGCTTAGACCCTAGCGGGGAACCTAGCACAGATACGCAGTATTTT. This gives the protein CASSLDPSGEPSTDTQYF.

This chain joins TRBV6-4 and TRBJ2-7, with TRBD1 matching over 10 bases. Per germline, CDR1 MRHNA and CDR2 SNTAGT. V was pared by 5 bases and J by 2 bases, with 9 bases of the junction left unmatched. This CDR3 contains 16 residues. The CDR3 here is CASSSPPGQGPYEQYF. The CDR3, as DNA: TGTGCCAGCAGTTCCCCTCCGGGACAGGGGCCCTACGAGCAGTACTTC.

J is TRBJ2-1 and V is TRBV4-2; the match to TRBD1 covers 9 bases. The V segment lost 0 bases and the J segment 7 bases; nucleotides outside the gene matches: 1. The germline gives CDR1 LGHNA, CDR2 YNFKEQ. This CDR3 contains 14 residues. For the CDR3, the DNA is TGTGCCAGCAGCCAAGAGACAGGGGGGAATGAGCAGTTCTTC. Its protein product is CASSQETGGNEQFF.

The chain carries TRBV5-8 and TRBJ2-7; D perhaps matches TRBD2 (5 bases). Germline CDR1 is SGHTS and CDR2 is YDEGEE. This CDR3 has 14 amino acids. The V and J ends lost 4 bases and 6 bases respectively, with 17 bases between them. In nucleotides, the CDR3 is TGTGCCAGCAGCCCCGTGCGCGGGCTCACCGAGCAGTACTTC. Amino acid sequence: CASSPVRGLTEQYF.

This sequence joins TRBV12-5 and TRBJ1-1; possible D gene TRBD1, 6 bases. V was cut by 1 base and J by 7 bases, with 10 bases left in between. This CDR3 is 13 amino acids long. Germline V gene lookup returns CDR1 LGHNT and CDR2 FRNRAP. CDR3 loop: CASGLGQDLEAFF. For the CDR3, the DNA is TGTGCTAGTGGTTTGGGACAGGACCTTGAAGCTTTCTTT.

The chain couples TRBV4-3 to TRBJ2-1; a possible D gene is TRBD1 (6 bases). The germline gives CDR1 LGHNA, CDR2 YSLEER. V lost 4 bases and J 7 bases, leaving 8 bases between the germline ends. The CDR3 runs 12 residues. The CDR3, as DNA: TGCGCCAGCAGCCGTCAGGGGAATGAGCAGTTCTTC. Translating gives CASSRQGNEQFF.

This CDR3 is CASSDLAGNTGELFF. The CDR3 DNA follows: TGCGCCAGCAGTGACTTAGCGGGGAACACCGGGGAGCTGTTTTTT. The V and J genes are TRBV10-2 and TRBJ2-2, with 7 bases that match TRBD2. With V trimmed by 3 bases and J by 1 base, 2 bases remained unmatched. Germline CDR1 is WSHSY and CDR2 is SAAADI. The CDR3 sequence is 15 residues long.